This T cell receptor beta chain was captured by sequencing in a study of OX40 agonist ivuxolimab in advanced cancers. Study summary: Those enrolled were 80% to 85% male, with a mean age of roughly 60 years and ages from 23 to 79. 40% to 50% of patients had received prior checkpoint inhibitor therapy.

With V trimmed by 7 bases and J by 0 bases, 12 bases remained unmatched. The CDR3 is 15 amino acids. In germline, CDR1 is SQVTM, CDR2 ANQGSEA. Libraries were prepared by immunoSEQ multiplex PCR; TCRdb keeps only in-frame clonotypes and omits some of them. Counted here are some 65,000 clones, around 85% occurring once; the ten biggest clones make up under 4.5%. This clonotype was obtained from an adult with an advanced solid tumor such as melanoma, head and neck, liver or kidney cancer. This sequence joins TRBV29-1 and TRBJ2-7; TRBD1 matches at 7 bases. The sequenced sample was CD4+ or CD8+ T cells sorted from blood, obtained in a trial of the OX40 agonist ivuxolimab. The CDR3 DNA sequence: TGCAGCGCCCGGACAGGACCATTGGGCTCCTACGAGCAGTACTTC. This codes for CSARTGPLGSYEQYF.